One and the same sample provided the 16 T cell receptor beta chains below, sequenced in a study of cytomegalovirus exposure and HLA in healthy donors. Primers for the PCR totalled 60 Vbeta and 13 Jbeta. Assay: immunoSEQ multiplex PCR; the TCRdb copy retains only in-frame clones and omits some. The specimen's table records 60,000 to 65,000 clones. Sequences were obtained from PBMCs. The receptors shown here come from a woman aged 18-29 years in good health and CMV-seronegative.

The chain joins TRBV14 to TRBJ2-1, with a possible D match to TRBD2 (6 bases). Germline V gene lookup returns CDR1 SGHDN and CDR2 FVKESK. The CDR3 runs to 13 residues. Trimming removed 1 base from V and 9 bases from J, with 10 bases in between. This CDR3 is CASSQGVGSEQFF. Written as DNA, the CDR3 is TGTGCCAGCAGCCAAGGGGTCGGGAGTGAGCAGTTCTTC.

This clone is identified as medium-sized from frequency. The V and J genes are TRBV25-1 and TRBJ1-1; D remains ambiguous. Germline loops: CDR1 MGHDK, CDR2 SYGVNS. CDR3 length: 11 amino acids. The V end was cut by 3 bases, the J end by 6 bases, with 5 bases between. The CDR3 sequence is CASSDVAEAFF. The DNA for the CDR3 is TGTGCCAGCAGTGATGTCGCTGAAGCTTTCTTT. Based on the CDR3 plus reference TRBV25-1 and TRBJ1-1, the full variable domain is EADIYQTPRYLVIGTGKKITLECSQTMGHDKMYWYQQDPGMELHLIHYSYGVNSTEKGDLSSESTVSRIRTEHFPLTLESARPSHTSQYLCASSDVAEAFFGQGTRLTVV.

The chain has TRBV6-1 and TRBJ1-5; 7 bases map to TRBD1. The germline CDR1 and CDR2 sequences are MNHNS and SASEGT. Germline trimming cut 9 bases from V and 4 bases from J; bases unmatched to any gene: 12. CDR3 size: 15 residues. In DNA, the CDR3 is TGTGCCAGTTTCCTGGGACAGTCGATTAATCAGCCCCAGCATTTT. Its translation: CASFLGQSINQPQHF.

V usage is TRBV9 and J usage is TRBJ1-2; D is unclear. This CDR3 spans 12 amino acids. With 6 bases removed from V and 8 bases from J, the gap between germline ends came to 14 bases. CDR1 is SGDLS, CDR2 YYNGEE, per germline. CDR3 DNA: TGTGCCAGCACCTCCGGGGTGTGGGGCTACACCTTC. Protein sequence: CASTSGVWGYTF.

CDR3 nucleotides: TGTGCCAGCACGGACAGAAACAATCAGCCCCAGCATTTT. Protein sequence: CASTDRNNQPQHF. The chain combines TRBV6-1 with TRBJ1-5; D possibly corresponds to TRBD1 (6 bases). V was trimmed by 7 bases and J by 3 bases, leaving 10 bases between them. The CDR3 runs 13 residues. Germline CDR1 MNHNS, CDR2 SASEGT.

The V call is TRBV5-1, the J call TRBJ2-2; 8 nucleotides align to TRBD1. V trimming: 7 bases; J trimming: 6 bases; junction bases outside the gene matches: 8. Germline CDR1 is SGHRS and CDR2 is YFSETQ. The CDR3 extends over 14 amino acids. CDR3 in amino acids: CASAGQGVPGELFF. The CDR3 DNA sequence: TGCGCCAGCGCTGGACAGGGAGTTCCCGGGGAGCTGTTTTTT.

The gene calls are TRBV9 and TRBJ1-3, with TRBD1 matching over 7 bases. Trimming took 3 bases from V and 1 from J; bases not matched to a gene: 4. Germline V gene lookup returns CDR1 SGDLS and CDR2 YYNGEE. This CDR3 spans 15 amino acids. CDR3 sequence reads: CASSGYRGSGNTIYF. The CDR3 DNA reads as TGTGCCAGCAGCGGGTACAGGGGATCTGGAAACACCATATATTTT. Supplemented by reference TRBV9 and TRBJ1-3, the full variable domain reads DSGVTQTPKHLITATGQRVTLRCSPRSGDLSVYWYQQSLDQGLQFLIQYYNGEERAKGNILERFSAQQFPDLHSELNLSSLELGDSALYFCASSGYRGSGNTIYFGEGSWLTVV.

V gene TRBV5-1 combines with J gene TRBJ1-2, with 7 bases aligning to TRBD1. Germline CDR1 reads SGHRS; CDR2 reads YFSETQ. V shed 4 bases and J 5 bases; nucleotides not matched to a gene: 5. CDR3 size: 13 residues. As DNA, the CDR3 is TGCGCCAGCAGCCTGACAGGGATATATGGCTACACCTTC. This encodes CASSLTGIYGYTF.

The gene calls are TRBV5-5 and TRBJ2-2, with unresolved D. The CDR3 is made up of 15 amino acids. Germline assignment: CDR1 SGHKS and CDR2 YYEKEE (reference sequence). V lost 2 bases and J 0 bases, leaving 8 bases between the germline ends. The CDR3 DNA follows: TGTGCCAGCAGCTTCGGTCCGTCGAACACCGGGGAGCTGTTTTTT. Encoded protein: CASSFGPSNTGELFF. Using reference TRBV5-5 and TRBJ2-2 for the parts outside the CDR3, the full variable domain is DAGVTQSPTHLIKTRGQQVTLRCSPISGHKSVSWYQQVLGQGPQFIFQYYEKEERGRGNFPDRFSARQFPNYSSELNVNALLLGDSALYLCASSFGPSNTGELFFGEGSRLTVL.

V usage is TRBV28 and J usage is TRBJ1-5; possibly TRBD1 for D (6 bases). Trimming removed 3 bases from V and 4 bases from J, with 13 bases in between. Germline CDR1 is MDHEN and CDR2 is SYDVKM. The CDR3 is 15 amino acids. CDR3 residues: CASSFGQRGNQPQHF. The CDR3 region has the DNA TGTGCCAGCAGTTTCGGACAGAGGGGTAATCAGCCCCAGCATTTT.

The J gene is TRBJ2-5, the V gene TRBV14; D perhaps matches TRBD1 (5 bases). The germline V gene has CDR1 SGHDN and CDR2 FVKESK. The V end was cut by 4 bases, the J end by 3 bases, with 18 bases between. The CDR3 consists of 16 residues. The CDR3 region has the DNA TGTGCCAGCAGCCCCCTGGACGGAAGGGGAAAAGAGACCCAGTACTTC. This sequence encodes CASSPLDGRGKETQYF. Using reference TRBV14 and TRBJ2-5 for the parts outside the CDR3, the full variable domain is EAGVTQFPSHSVIEKGQTVTLRCDPISGHDNLYWYRRVMGKEIKFLLHFVKESKQDESGMPNNRFLAERTGGTYSTLKVQPAELEDSGVYFCASSPLDGRGKETQYFGPGTRLLVL.

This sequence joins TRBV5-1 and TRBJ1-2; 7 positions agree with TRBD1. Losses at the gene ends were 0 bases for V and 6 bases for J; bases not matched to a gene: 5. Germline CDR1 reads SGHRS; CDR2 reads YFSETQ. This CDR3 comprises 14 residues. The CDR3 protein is CASSLATGDDGYTF. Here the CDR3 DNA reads TGCGCCAGCAGCTTGGCCACAGGGGATGATGGCTACACCTTC.

CDR3 DNA: TGTGCCGGGGTTTCACGGGGGGCCAGGACCTACGAGCAGTACTTC. This encodes CAGVSRGARTYEQYF. The chain recombines TRBV30 with TRBJ2-7, with a possible D match to TRBD2 (7 bases). V was clipped by 8 bases and J by 2 bases, with 22 bases between them. Per germline, CDR1 GTSNPN and CDR2 SVGIG (reference sequence). CDR3 length: 15 residues.

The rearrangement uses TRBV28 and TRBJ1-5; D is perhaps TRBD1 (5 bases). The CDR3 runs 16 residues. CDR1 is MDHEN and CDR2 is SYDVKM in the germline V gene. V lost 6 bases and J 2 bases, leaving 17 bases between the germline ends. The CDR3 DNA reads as TGTGCCAGCAGCTCCCAGTACGGGGGGGGCAATCAGCCCCAGCATTTT. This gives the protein CASSSQYGGGNQPQHF.

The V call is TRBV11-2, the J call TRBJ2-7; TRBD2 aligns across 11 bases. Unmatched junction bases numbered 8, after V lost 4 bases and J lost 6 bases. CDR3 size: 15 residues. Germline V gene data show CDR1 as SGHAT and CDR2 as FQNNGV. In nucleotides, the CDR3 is TGTGCCAGCAGCTCGCTTAGCGGGAGGGGTGGCGAGCAGTACTTC. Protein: CASSSLSGRGGEQYF.

This CDR3 is CASSEWTESSYEQYF. The CDR3 bases are TGTGCCAGCAGCGAGTGGACAGAGAGCTCCTACGAGCAGTACTTC. This chain joins TRBV6-1 and TRBJ2-7; perhaps TRBD1 as D (6 bases). The CDR3 is 15 residues long. V was shortened by 6 bases and J by 0 bases, with 15 bases between the two germline ends. Germline assignment: CDR1 MNHNS and CDR2 SASEGT.